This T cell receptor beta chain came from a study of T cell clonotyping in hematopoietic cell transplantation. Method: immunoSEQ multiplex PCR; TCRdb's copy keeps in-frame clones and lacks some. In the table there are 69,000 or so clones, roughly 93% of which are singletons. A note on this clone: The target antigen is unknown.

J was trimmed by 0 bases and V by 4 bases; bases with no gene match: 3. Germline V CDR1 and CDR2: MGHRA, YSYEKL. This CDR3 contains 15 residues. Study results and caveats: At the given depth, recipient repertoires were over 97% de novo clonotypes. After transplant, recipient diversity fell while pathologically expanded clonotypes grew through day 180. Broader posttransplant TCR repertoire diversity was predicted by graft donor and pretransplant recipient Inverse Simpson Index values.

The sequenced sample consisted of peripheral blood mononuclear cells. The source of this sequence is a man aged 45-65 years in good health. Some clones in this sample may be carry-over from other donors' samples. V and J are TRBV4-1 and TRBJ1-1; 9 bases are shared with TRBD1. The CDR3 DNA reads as TGCGCCAGCAGCCTATGGACAGGGGTGAACACTGAAGCTTTCTTT. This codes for CASSLWTGVNTEAFF.